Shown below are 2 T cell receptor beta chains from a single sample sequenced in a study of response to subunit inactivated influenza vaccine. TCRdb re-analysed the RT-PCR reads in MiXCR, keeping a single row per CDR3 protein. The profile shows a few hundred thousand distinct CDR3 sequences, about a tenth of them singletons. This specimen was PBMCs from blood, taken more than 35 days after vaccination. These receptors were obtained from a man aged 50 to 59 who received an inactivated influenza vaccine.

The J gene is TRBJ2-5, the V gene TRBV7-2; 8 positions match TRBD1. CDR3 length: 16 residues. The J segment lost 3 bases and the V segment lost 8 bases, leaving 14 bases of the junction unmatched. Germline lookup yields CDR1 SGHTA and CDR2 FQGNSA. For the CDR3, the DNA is TGTGCCAGCCTCCGAGTCTCAGGGGGCGCCGAAGAGACCCAGTACTTC. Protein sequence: CASLRVSGGAEETQYF.

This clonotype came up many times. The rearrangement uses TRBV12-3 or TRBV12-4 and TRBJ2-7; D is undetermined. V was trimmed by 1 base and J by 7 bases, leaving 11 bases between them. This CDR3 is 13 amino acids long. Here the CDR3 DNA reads TGTGCCAGCAGTTTAGTCAGGCCTTGGGAGCAGTACTTC. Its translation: CASSLVRPWEQYF.